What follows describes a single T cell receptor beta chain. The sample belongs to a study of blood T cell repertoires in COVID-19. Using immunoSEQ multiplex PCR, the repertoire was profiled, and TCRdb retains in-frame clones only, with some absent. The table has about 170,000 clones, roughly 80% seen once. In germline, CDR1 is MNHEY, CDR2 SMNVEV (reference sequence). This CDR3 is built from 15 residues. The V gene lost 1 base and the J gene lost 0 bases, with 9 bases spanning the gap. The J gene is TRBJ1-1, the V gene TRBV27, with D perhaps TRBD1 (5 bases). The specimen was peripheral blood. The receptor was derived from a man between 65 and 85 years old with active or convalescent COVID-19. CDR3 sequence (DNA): TGTGCCAGCAGTTTATGGCCAGGGATGAACACTGAAGCTTTCTTT. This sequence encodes CASSLWPGMNTEAFF.